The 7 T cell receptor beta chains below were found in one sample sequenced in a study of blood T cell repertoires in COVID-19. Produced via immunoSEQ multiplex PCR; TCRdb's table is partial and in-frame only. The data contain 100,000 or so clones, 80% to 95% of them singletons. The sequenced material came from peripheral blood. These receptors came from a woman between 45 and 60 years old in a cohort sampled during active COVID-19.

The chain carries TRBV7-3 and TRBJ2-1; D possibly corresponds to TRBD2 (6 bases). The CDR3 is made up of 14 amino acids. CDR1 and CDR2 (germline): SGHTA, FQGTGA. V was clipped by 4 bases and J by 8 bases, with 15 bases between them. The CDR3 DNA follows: TGTGCCAGCAGCTCCTACGGGAGTAGTGATGAGCAGTTCTTC. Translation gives CASSSYGSSDEQFF.

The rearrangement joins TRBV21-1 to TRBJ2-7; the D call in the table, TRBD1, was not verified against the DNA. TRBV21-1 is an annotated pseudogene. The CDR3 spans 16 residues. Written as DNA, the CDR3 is TGTGCCAGCCCATCTAGGGGCAGGGCGGAGCCCTACGAGCAGTACTTC. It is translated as CASPSRGRAEPYEQYF.

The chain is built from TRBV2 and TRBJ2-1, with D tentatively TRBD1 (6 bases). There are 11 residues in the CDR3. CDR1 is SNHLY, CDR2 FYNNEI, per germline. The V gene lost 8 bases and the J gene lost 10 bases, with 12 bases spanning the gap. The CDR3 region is CASGQGTEQFF. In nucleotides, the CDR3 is TGTGCCAGCGGCCAAGGGACAGAGCAGTTCTTC.

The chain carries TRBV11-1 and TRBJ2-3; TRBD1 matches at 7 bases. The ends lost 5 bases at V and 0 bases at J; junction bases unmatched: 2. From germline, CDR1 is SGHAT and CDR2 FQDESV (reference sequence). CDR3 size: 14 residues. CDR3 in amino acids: CASSRQGSTDTQYF. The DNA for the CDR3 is TGTGCCAGCAGCCGACAGGGAAGCACAGATACGCAGTATTTT.

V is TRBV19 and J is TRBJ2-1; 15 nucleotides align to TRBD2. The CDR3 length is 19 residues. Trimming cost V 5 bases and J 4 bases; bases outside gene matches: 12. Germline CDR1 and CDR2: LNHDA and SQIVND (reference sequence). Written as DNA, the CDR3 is TGTGCCAGTAGTCCCGGTGGAGGACTAGCGGGAGGGCCATACAATGAGCAGTTCTTC. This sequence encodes CASSPGGGLAGGPYNEQFF.

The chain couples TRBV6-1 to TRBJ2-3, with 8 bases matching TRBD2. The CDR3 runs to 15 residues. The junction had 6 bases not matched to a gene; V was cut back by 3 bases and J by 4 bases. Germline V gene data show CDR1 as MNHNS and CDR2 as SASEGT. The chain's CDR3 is CASSDGGGSADTQYF. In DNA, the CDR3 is TGTGCCAGCAGTGATGGCGGGGGGAGCGCAGATACGCAGTATTTT.

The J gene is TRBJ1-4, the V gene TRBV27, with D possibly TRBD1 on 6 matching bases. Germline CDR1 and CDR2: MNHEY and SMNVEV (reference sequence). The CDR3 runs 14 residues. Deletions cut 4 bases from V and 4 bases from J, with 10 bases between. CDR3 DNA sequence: TGTGCCAGCAGTTCCGGACAGAATAATGAAAAACTGTTTTTT. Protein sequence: CASSSGQNNEKLFF.